This entry lists 25 T cell receptor beta chains sequenced from one sample in a study of cytomegalovirus exposure and HLA in healthy donors. PCR amplification relied on 60 Vbeta primers (plus 13 Jbeta primers). Sequencing was performed with immunoSEQ multiplex PCR; in TCRdb, only in-frame clones are kept and a portion is missing. Among 100,000 to 150,000 clones listed, 60% to 85% were seen once. The specimen was PBMCs. The receptors shown here come from a woman aged 18-35 years in good health and CMV-seronegative.

The rearrangement uses TRBV7-9 and TRBJ1-2, with 10 bases fitting TRBD1. The J segment lost 8 bases and the V segment lost 3 bases, leaving 3 bases of the junction unmatched. The CDR3 loop spans 13 amino acids. CDR1 is SEHNR and CDR2 is FQNEAQ in the germline V gene (reference sequence). CDR3 in amino acids: CASSFGQGGGYTF. The CDR3 region has the DNA TGTGCCAGCAGCTTCGGACAGGGGGGAGGCTACACCTTC.

This clone was counted a single time. The junction does not match germline at one end; this may be a read error. V gene TRBV7-9 combines with J gene TRBJ1-1; unclear D gene. CDR3 length: 12 residues. Germline V gene lookup returns CDR1 SEHNR and CDR2 FQNEAQ (reference sequence). The CDR3 region has the DNA TGTTCCAGCAGCTTAGCGTCCCTCGAAGCTTTCTTT. As protein: CSSSLASLEAFF. Complete variable domain (other parts from reference TRBV7-9 and TRBJ1-1): DTGVSQNPRHKITKRGQNVTFRCDPISEHNRLYWYRQTLGQGPEFLTYFQNEAQLEKSRLLSDRFSAERPKGSFSTLEIQRTEQGDSAMYLCSSSLASLEAFFGQGTRLTVV.

This clone was detected only a few times. This chain links TRBV7-8 with TRBJ2-1; no reliable D call. Trimming left V 5 bases short and J 10 bases short, with 12 bases between. CDR1 and CDR2 from the germline V gene are SGHVS and FQNEAQ. CDR3 size: 12 residues. CDR3 sequence (DNA): TGTGCCAGCAGCACTCACGGTGAAGAGCAGTTCTTC. This sequence encodes CASSTHGEEQFF.

This chain uses TRBV19 with TRBJ2-7, with D maybe TRBD1 (6 bases). V was shortened by 6 bases and J by 7 bases, with 10 bases between the two germline ends. The CDR3 is made up of 11 amino acids. The germline CDR1 and CDR2 sequences are LNHDA and SQIVND (reference sequence). CDR3 coding DNA: TGTGCCAGTAGCCAGGGGCGGGAGCAGTACTTC. Translating it yields CASSQGREQYF.

V usage is TRBV11-3 and J usage is TRBJ1-1, with a weak D call TRBD1 (6 bases). V shed 5 bases and J shed 3 bases, with 13 bases lying between them. CDR1 SGHNT and CDR2 YENEEA come from the germline V gene. CDR3 size: 14 residues. The CDR3 protein is CASSPQGTDTEAFF. CDR3 nucleotide sequence: TGTGCCAGCAGCCCACAGGGTACCGACACTGAAGCTTTCTTT.

This clone has a single count. The chain has TRBV2 and TRBJ2-1, with 14 bases that match TRBD2. In germline, CDR1 is SNHLY, CDR2 FYNNEI. This CDR3 has 15 amino acids. Trimming cost V 4 bases and J 7 bases; bases outside gene matches: 3. The CDR3 here is CASSGTSGRSNEQFF. The CDR3 DNA follows: TGTGCCAGCAGTGGGACTAGCGGGAGGTCGAATGAGCAGTTCTTC.

The DNA for the CDR3 is TGCAGCGCTCTAGGACTAGCCGGCGAGCAGTACTTC. The encoded protein is CSALGLAGEQYF. The chain joins TRBV29-1 to TRBJ2-7; TRBD2 matches at 8 bases. Germline V lookup: CDR1 SQVTM, CDR2 ANQGSEA. V shed 7 bases and J 6 bases; nucleotides not matched to a gene: 8. This CDR3 has 12 amino acids.

The chain carries TRBV7-2 and TRBJ2-1, with TRBD2 matching over 13 bases. Germline lookup yields CDR1 SGHTA and CDR2 FQGNSA. The length of the CDR3 is 14 residues. The V segment lost 5 bases and the J segment 8 bases; nucleotides outside the gene matches: 3. Here the CDR3 reads CASSRTSGSDEQFF. The CDR3, as DNA: TGTGCCAGCAGCCGGACTAGCGGGAGTGATGAGCAGTTCTTC.

The chain has TRBV5-6 and TRBJ1-5; D not certain. V dropped 4 bases and J dropped 6 bases, with 14 bases sitting between them. The CDR3 has 14 amino acids. The V gene's germline CDR1 is SGHDT and CDR2 YYEEEE. The CDR3: CASSGPRNGQPQHF. In DNA, the CDR3 is TGTGCCAGCAGCGGGCCCCGGAACGGTCAGCCCCAGCATTTT.

The chain employs TRBV6-4 and TRBJ2-3, with 10 bases matching TRBD2. Unmatched junction bases numbered 4, after V lost 5 bases and J lost 2 bases. CDR3 length: 15 amino acids. From germline, CDR1 is MRHNA and CDR2 SNTAGT. CDR3 in DNA: TGTGCCAGCAGTCCTAGCGGGAGTTCCACAGATACGCAGTATTTT. It translates to CASSPSGSSTDTQYF.

This clone was seen once. The gene calls are TRBV6-5 and TRBJ2-5; possible D gene TRBD2, 7 bases. The ends were cut back, 8 bases at V and 1 base at J, with 14 bases in the middle. Per germline, CDR1 MNHEY and CDR2 SVGAGI. The CDR3 has 14 residues. CDR3: CASGTGRGQETQYF. The CDR3 DNA is TGTGCCAGCGGAACAGGGAGGGGCCAAGAGACCCAGTACTTC.

The chain combines TRBV5-1 with TRBJ2-7; 10 bases are a match to TRBD2. The CDR3 totals 14 residues. The V and J ends lost 4 bases and 0 bases, in that order; junction bases with no gene match: 1. Germline CDR1 is SGHRS and CDR2 is YFSETQ. This chain's CDR3 is CASSPSGGSYEQYF. DNA of the CDR3: TGCGCCAGCAGCCCTAGCGGGGGCTCCTACGAGCAGTACTTC. The full variable domain, in which reference TRBV5-1 and TRBJ2-7 provide the parts outside the CDR3, is KAGVTQTPRYLIKTRGQQVTLSCSPISGHRSVSWYQQTPGQGLQFLFEYFSETQRNKGNFPGRFSGRQFSNSRSEMNVSTLELGDSALYLCASSPSGGSYEQYFGPGTRLTVT.

This sequence joins TRBV30 and TRBJ2-7; D possibly corresponds to TRBD2 (6 bases). Germline CDR1 GTSNPN, CDR2 SVGIG (reference sequence). V was pared by 7 bases and J by 4 bases, with 17 bases between. CDR3 length equals 13 residues. The CDR3 loop reads CASAGTKLYEQYF. The CDR3 coding sequence is TGTGCCTCCGCGGGGACCAAACTTTACGAGCAGTACTTC.

The chain has TRBV10-1 and TRBJ2-7; 7 bases map to TRBD1. V gave up 4 bases and J gave up 7 bases; unmatched junction bases: 19. The germline V gene encodes CDR1 WNHNN and CDR2 SYGVQD (reference sequence). CDR3 length equals 17 residues. CDR3 in DNA: TGCGCCAGCAGTGGGGGTTCCGTGGGGACAGCCTCGAGAGAGCAGTACTTC. This encodes CASSGGSVGTASREQYF.

V gene TRBV19 combines with J gene TRBJ2-3; 8 bases agree with TRBD2. The V gene end was trimmed by 6 bases and the J gene end by 2 bases; junction bases not matched to a gene: 13. There are 17 residues in the CDR3. Germline V gene lookup returns CDR1 LNHDA and CDR2 SQIVND (reference sequence). As DNA, the CDR3 is TGTGCCAGTAGAGCGAACGGGGTAGCGGGGTACACAGATACGCAGTATTTT. It is translated as CASRANGVAGYTDTQYF.

The V call is TRBV11-1, the J call TRBJ1-1, with a weak D call TRBD1 (6 bases). Germline loops: CDR1 SGHAT, CDR2 FQDESV (reference sequence). The V end lost 5 bases, the J end lost 0 bases, and 16 bases lay between the germline ends. CDR3 length equals 16 residues. The CDR3 is CASSQGSATLNTEAFF. In DNA, the CDR3 is TGTGCCAGCAGCCAGGGGTCCGCGACGTTGAACACTGAAGCTTTCTTT.

The CDR3 region is CASSLEDFQTQYF. The CDR3 DNA reads TGTGCCAGCAGCTTAGAGGACTTCCAGACCCAGTACTTC. V and J are TRBV7-9 and TRBJ2-5; possibly TRBD2 for D (5 bases). This CDR3 spans 13 amino acids. CDR1 is SEHNR and CDR2 is FQNEAQ in the germline V gene (reference sequence). V gave up 1 base and J gave up 6 bases, with 9 bases separating them.

The chain carries TRBV9 and TRBJ2-3; tentatively, D is TRBD2 (5 bases). This CDR3 spans 18 amino acids. V lost 0 bases and J 0 bases, leaving 17 bases between the germline ends. Germline V lookup: CDR1 SGDLS, CDR2 YYNGEE. DNA of the CDR3: TGTGCCAGCAGCGTAGATCCCTGGGAGCGGCTGAGCACAGATACGCAGTATTTT. Its translation is CASSVDPWERLSTDTQYF. The variable domain in full, completed from reference TRBV9 and TRBJ2-3, reads DSGVTQTPKHLITATGQRVTLRCSPRSGDLSVYWYQQSLDQGLQFLIQYYNGEERAKGNILERFSAQQFPDLHSELNLSSLELGDSALYFCASSVDPWERLSTDTQYFGPGTRLTVL.

The chain is built from TRBV7-6 and TRBJ1-2; 7 positions match TRBD1. The germline gives CDR1 SGHVS, CDR2 FNYEAQ. Trimming removed 2 bases from V and 0 bases from J; junction bases left unmatched: 3. The CDR3 contains 15 residues. The CDR3 loop is CASSLRTGSNYGYTF. The CDR3 DNA sequence: TGTGCCAGCAGCTTAAGGACAGGTTCTAACTATGGCTACACCTTC.

This sequence joins TRBV18 and TRBJ1-3, with 9 bases identical to TRBD1. The CDR3 has 15 residues. Germline lookup yields CDR1 KGHSH and CDR2 LQKENI. The V and J ends lost 6 bases and 2 bases, in that order; junction bases with no gene match: 5. The CDR3 reads CASSSTGGPGNTIYF. In DNA, the CDR3 is TGTGCCAGCTCGTCTACAGGGGGCCCTGGAAACACCATATATTTT.

This chain connects TRBV30 to TRBJ1-2, with D maybe TRBD1 (5 bases). V was pared by 0 bases and J by 8 bases, with 19 bases between. The CDR3 is 15 residues long. Germline CDR1 reads GTSNPN; CDR2 reads SVGIG (reference sequence). CDR3 sequence: CAWSVRQTLYGGYTF. The DNA of the CDR3 is TGTGCCTGGAGTGTACGACAGACACTCTATGGAGGCTACACCTTC.

V gene TRBV2 combines with J gene TRBJ2-7; no reliable D call. Per the germline V gene, CDR1 is SNHLY and CDR2 is FYNNEI. Trimming removed 4 bases from V and 6 bases from J, with 4 bases in between. The CDR3 runs 10 residues. CDR3 amino acids: CASSVSEQYF. The CDR3 coding sequence is TGTGCCAGCAGTGTATCCGAGCAGTACTTC.

A word on this clone: Germline is not matched at one junction end, which may reflect a read error. The J gene is TRBJ2-7, the V gene TRBV30, with 7 positions matching TRBD1. Per the germline V gene, CDR1 is GTSNPN and CDR2 is SVGIG (reference sequence). CDR3 size: 13 residues. CDR3 nucleotides: TGTGCCCGGAGCTTGACAGGGCGGTACGAGCAGTACTTC. This gives the protein CARSLTGRYEQYF.

This clone occurred a few times. This chain links TRBV1 with TRBJ2-1; the D call TRBD2 from the table was never checked on the DNA. TRBV1 is an annotated pseudogene. This CDR3 is built from 16 residues. In DNA form, the CDR3 reads TGCACCAGCAGCCTGGATAGGCGGGAGGGCCTCAATGAGCAGTTCTTC. Translated, it gives CTSSLDRREGLNEQFF.

The chain couples TRBV7-9 to TRBJ2-1, with 8 bases identical to TRBD1. This CDR3 is built from 15 residues. The germline gives CDR1 SEHNR, CDR2 FQNEAQ (reference sequence). After removal of 5 bases from V and 2 bases from J, the junction contained 5 bases not matched to a gene. The CDR3 nucleotides read TGTGCCAGCAGCCCCCCGGACAGGGCCTACAATGAGCAGTTCTTC. Amino acid sequence: CASSPPDRAYNEQFF. The full variable domain, its missing parts supplied by reference TRBV7-9 and TRBJ2-1, is DTGVSQNPRHKITKRGQNVTFRCDPISEHNRLYWYRQTLGQGPEFLTYFQNEAQLEKSRLLSDRFSAERPKGSFSTLEIQRTEQGDSAMYLCASSPPDRAYNEQFFGPGTRLTVL.